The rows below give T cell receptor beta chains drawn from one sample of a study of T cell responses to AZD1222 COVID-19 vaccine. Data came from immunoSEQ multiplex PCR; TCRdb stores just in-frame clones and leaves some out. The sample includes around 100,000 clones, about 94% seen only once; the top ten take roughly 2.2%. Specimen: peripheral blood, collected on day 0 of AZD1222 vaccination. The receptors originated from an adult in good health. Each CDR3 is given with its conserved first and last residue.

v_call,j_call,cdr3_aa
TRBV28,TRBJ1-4,CASSLDATGGEKLFF
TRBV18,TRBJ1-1,CASRYILMVSGIRNTEAFF
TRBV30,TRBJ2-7,CAWSYGNGLEQYF
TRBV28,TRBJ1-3,CASRITGASSGNTIYF
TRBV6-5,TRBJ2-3,CASSYPSTDTQYF
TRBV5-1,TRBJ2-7,CASSATSTAGYEQYF
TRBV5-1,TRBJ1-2,CASREGLFNYGYTF
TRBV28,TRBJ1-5,CASSLDSNQPQHF
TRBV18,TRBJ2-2,CASSRGAGGVAGELFF
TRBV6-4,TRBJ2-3,CASSDLAGGDTDTQYF
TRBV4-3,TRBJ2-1,CASSLMGQNNEQFF
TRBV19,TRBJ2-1,CASTRSGLAGPSSYNEQFF
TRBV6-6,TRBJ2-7,CASRGQGRTYEQYF
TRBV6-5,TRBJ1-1,CASWDLNTEAFF
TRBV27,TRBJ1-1,CASSFSPPGNTEAFF
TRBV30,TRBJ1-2,CACGGVYGYTF
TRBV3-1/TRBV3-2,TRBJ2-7,CASSPGIYEQYF
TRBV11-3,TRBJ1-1,CASSQVLYTEAFF
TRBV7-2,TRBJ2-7,CASSLAGQSYEQYF
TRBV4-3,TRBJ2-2,CASSQEWQNTGELFF
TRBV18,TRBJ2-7,CASSPRTSGQSSYEQYF
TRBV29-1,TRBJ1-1,CSVGYPVLNTEAFF
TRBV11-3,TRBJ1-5,CASSQYGNRPQHF
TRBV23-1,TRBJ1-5,CASSLNFEGSRVYSNQPQHF
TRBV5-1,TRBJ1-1,CASSVGGVTEAFF
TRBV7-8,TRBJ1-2,CASSLVGGAAGYTF
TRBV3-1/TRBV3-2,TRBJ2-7,CASSQGQGFSYEQYF
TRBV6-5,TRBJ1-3,CASSYDGTGFGIYF
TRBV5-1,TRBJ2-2,CASSLGLAGTNTGELFF
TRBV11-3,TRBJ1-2,CASSPWTETNYGYTF
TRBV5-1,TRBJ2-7,CASSFDLPGQGVDEQYF
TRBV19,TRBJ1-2,CASSVRGQGKANYGYTF
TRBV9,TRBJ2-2,CASSDGGPFTGELFF
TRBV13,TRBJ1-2,CASSLGHGNRGDFTDYGYTF
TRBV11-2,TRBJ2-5,CASSLVGMQETQYF
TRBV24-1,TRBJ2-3,CATSPSKRGGLGDTQYF
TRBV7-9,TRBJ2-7,CASSGQGASYEQYF
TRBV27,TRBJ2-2,CASKPLGSNTGELFF
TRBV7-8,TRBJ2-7,CASSLGQGMMYEQYF
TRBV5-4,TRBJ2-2,CASSLSSLAGETGELFF
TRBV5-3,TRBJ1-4,CARSSDRENEKLFF
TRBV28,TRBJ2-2,CASSKLGARTGELFF
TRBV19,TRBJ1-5,CASSIARQPQHF
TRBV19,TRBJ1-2,CASIQDRVYGYTF
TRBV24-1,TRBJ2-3,CATSDLLTRGDSRRPGTDTQYF
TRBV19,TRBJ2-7,CASSSRTSGYYEQYF
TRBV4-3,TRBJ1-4,CASSPGVSNEKLFF
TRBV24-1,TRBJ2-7,CATSDSSRRQYF
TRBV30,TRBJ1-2,CAWAMTRPVNYGYTF
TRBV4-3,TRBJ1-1,CASSQDAEAFF
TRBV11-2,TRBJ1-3,CASSLEQGYGNTIYF
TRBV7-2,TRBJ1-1,CASSFEGYGTEAFF
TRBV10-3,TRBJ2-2,CAISSGINTGELFF
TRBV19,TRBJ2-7,CASSIWGHEQYF
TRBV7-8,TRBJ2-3,CASKPVSGWDTQYF
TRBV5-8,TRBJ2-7,CASSLVGGPHLVAEQYF
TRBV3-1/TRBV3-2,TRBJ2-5,CASSQGAGGRKTQYF
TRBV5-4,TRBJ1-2,CASSLADRPLYGYTF
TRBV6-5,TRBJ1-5,CASSRSPSNQPQHF